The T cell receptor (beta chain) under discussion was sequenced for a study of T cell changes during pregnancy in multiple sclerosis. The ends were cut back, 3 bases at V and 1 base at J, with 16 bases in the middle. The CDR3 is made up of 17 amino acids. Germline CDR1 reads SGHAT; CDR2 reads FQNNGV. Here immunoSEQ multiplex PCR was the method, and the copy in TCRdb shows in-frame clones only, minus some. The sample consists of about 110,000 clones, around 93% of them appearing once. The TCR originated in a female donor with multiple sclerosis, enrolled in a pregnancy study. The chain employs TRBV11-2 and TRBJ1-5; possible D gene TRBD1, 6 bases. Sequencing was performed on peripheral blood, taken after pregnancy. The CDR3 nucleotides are TGTGCCAGCAGCTTCCACGGTCGGGGGGCGAGCAATCAGCCCCAGCATTTT. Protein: CASSFHGRGASNQPQHF.